The sequence of this TCR beta chain was determined in a study of blood T cell repertoires in COVID-19. V trimming: 3 bases; J trimming: 4 bases; junction bases outside the gene matches: 5. The CDR3 length is 14 residues. Germline values: CDR1 SGHRS, CDR2 YFSETQ. Using immunoSEQ multiplex PCR, the repertoire was profiled, and TCRdb retains in-frame clones only, with some absent. Of about 360,000 clones in the sample, around nine tenths were seen once. The sample consisted of peripheral blood. This TCR was recovered from a human donor in a cohort sampled during active COVID-19. The chain combines TRBV5-1 with TRBJ2-7; 9 bases fit TRBD1. CDR3: CASSSQTGGYEQYF. DNA for the CDR3: TGCGCCAGCAGCTCCCAGACAGGGGGATACGAGCAGTACTTC.